This entry is about one TCR beta chain. The target antigen is unknown. According to the study, TCR beta libraries were built with iRepertoire HTBI primers and CDR3-region Arm-PCR. TCRdb re-called the multiplex PCR reads through MiXCR, storing one row per CDR3 protein. Of some 340,000 distinct CDR3 sequences listed, roughly 25% are singletons. The time point: persistent/refractory GD, antithyroid drugs over 5 years with positive TRAb. Making the TCR library involved RNA that had been extracted from PBMCs. V gave up 2 bases and J gave up 5 bases, with 10 bases separating them. Germline V CDR1 and CDR2: MNHEY, SVGEGT. CDR3 length: 14 amino acids. The sample belongs to a study of regulatory T cells in long-lasting Graves disease. General study findings and limits: Persistent disease exhibited a predilection for TRBV28, TRBJ1-2 and TRBJ2-5. Newly diagnosed Graves' patients exceeded persistent ones in TCR diversity.

Sequenced here: peripheral blood mononuclear cells (PBMCs), sampled when the disease was refractory, from a patient treated with antithyroid drugs. This TCR was recovered from a woman aged 40-49 years with Graves disease. The gene calls are TRBV6-2 or TRBV6-3 and TRBJ1-5; D is ambiguous. CDR3 amino acids: CASSYGGLDQPQHF. CDR3 bases: TGTGCCAGCAGTTACGGCGGGCTAGATCAGCCCCAGCATTTT.